This TCR beta chain was captured in a study of T cells expressing NK-cell markers. Study-wide context: Sorted CD3+CD56-NKG2C+, CD3+CD56+NKG2C- and CD3+CD56+NKG2C+ T cells were the source of the TCR beta repertoires.

As the method of synthesis, 5'RACE template switching with UMIs yielded TCR beta cDNA. No DNA is given; TCRdb re-called the 5' RACE reads and lists each CDR3 protein once. This table holds roughly 450,000 distinct CDR3 sequences. As concerns this clonotype: What it recognizes is unknown.

Study results and limitations: The CD3+CD56-NKG2C+ fraction was also led by these clonotypes in a few donors. HCMV specificity of expanded NKG2C+ T cell clones remained unclear.

The CDR3 is made up of 12 amino acids. The sequenced material came from blood T cells: a sorted CD56 or NKG2C T cell subset, CD4+ or CD8+ T cells, or bulk PBMC T cells (not recorded which). The chain combines TRBV12-3 or TRBV12-4 with TRBJ2-5; TCRdb designates TRBD1, a call that cannot be tested without DNA. The clonotype originates from a woman aged 45-65 years in good health. CDR3 loop: CASTRKEETQYF.